This is a list of T cell receptor beta chains from one sample in a study of T cell repertoires in ileal Crohn's disease. The repertoire was sequenced with immunoSEQ multiplex PCR; TCRdb's copy has only in-frame clones and lacks some. The table shows 4,500 to 7,000 clones, with about 80% occurring only once. Sequencing was done on a sample of ileal tissue. The receptors were gathered from an adult with Crohn's disease. Each CDR3 is given with its conserved first and last residue. Each record gives: V gene, J gene, clone size, CDR3 protein. Rows give clone size only sometimes, using once, few, many, or a class for an expanded clone.

v_call: TRBV27; j_call: TRBJ2-7; clone_size: -; cdr3_aa: CASSLQGARGEQYF
v_call: TRBV4-1; j_call: TRBJ2-5; clone_size: once; cdr3_aa: CASSQGRLGRVQETQYF
v_call: TRBV21-1; j_call: TRBJ1-2; clone_size: -; cdr3_aa: CASSKPRQGDGYTF
v_call: TRBV18; j_call: TRBJ1-2; clone_size: -; cdr3_aa: CASSPPSLDSNYGYTF
v_call: TRBV9; j_call: TRBJ2-1; clone_size: -; cdr3_aa: CASSGSGASNEQFF
v_call: TRBV13; j_call: TRBJ2-7; clone_size: -; cdr3_aa: CASSLRDRGPYEQYF
v_call: TRBV7-3; j_call: TRBJ1-6; clone_size: -; cdr3_aa: CASSLTGVNSPLHF
v_call: TRBV4-1; j_call: TRBJ1-5; clone_size: -; cdr3_aa: CASSPTTQLGNSNQPQHF
v_call: TRBV5-4; j_call: TRBJ1-1; clone_size: once; cdr3_aa: CASSFGQAYEEAFF
v_call: TRBV27; j_call: TRBJ1-2; clone_size: -; cdr3_aa: CASGPPGTYYGYTF
v_call: TRBV14; j_call: TRBJ1-2; clone_size: few; cdr3_aa: CASSWTGTDYGYTF
v_call: TRBV19; j_call: TRBJ1-5; clone_size: -; cdr3_aa: CASSTGFQPQHF
v_call: TRBV10-3; j_call: TRBJ1-1; clone_size: -; cdr3_aa: CATRGTGGARGSEAFF
v_call: TRBV19; j_call: TRBJ1-2; clone_size: -; cdr3_aa: CASSRNKGGYTF
v_call: TRBV5-6; j_call: TRBJ1-1; clone_size: few; cdr3_aa: CASSLGLTEAFF
v_call: TRBV27; j_call: TRBJ2-7; clone_size: -; cdr3_aa: CASSPGPYEQYF
v_call: TRBV6-5; j_call: TRBJ2-3; clone_size: -; cdr3_aa: CASRSGTKRVDTQYF
v_call: TRBV18; j_call: TRBJ1-4; clone_size: -; cdr3_aa: CASSPGTDNEKLFF
v_call: TRBV10-2; j_call: TRBJ2-2; clone_size: -; cdr3_aa: CASRRGTGGYIPPTGELFF
v_call: TRBV6-1; j_call: TRBJ1-2; clone_size: once; cdr3_aa: CASSGRQNTNYGYTF
v_call: TRBV7-6; j_call: TRBJ1-3; clone_size: -; cdr3_aa: CASSLGGKRSGNTIYF
v_call: TRBV6-5; j_call: TRBJ2-7; clone_size: -; cdr3_aa: CASSYSVLSYEQYF
v_call: TRBV29-1; j_call: TRBJ2-3; clone_size: few; cdr3_aa: CSVPSTSPDTQYF
v_call: TRBV7-6; j_call: TRBJ2-6; clone_size: -; cdr3_aa: CASSLWGLGANVLTF
v_call: TRBV5-1; j_call: TRBJ2-7; clone_size: -; cdr3_aa: CATSPGTALGEQYF
v_call: TRBV6-1; j_call: TRBJ1-3; clone_size: -; cdr3_aa: CASRVTGNTIYF
v_call: TRBV2; j_call: TRBJ1-2; clone_size: -; cdr3_aa: CASSERLQALNGYTF
v_call: TRBV27; j_call: TRBJ2-2; clone_size: -; cdr3_aa: CASSLNAQGKGELFF
v_call: TRBV9; j_call: TRBJ2-7; clone_size: -; cdr3_aa: CASSNPGYEQYF
v_call: TRBV2; j_call: TRBJ2-2; clone_size: -; cdr3_aa: CASSAGLADTGELFF
v_call: TRBV2; j_call: TRBJ1-5; clone_size: few; cdr3_aa: CASSEVRGVGGQPQHF
v_call: TRBV6-6; j_call: TRBJ1-1; clone_size: -; cdr3_aa: CASSYSNRGTEAFF
v_call: TRBV28; j_call: TRBJ1-1; clone_size: -; cdr3_aa: CASRRRTGGARNTEAFF
v_call: TRBV4-2; j_call: TRBJ2-2; clone_size: -; cdr3_aa: CASSFATSERTGELFF
v_call: TRBV11-2; j_call: TRBJ1-2; clone_size: -; cdr3_aa: CASHTRDINYGYTF
v_call: TRBV27; j_call: TRBJ2-7; clone_size: -; cdr3_aa: CASSKPGQFIYEQYF
v_call: TRBV4-3; j_call: TRBJ2-7; clone_size: once; cdr3_aa: CASSQEAGGYPEQYF
v_call: TRBV30; j_call: TRBJ1-1; clone_size: -; cdr3_aa: CAWSLEEYTEAFF
v_call: TRBV19; j_call: TRBJ1-2; clone_size: -; cdr3_aa: CASSPFGDNTLYGYTF
v_call: TRBV5-1; j_call: TRBJ2-1; clone_size: -; cdr3_aa: CASSLPGTVNEQFF
v_call: TRBV6-5; j_call: TRBJ2-2; clone_size: -; cdr3_aa: CASRPPTGGGELFF
v_call: TRBV6-6; j_call: TRBJ2-1; clone_size: -; cdr3_aa: CASRQGNEQFF
v_call: TRBV28; j_call: TRBJ1-2; clone_size: -; cdr3_aa: CASSLAEIVYGYTF
v_call: TRBV7-6; j_call: TRBJ2-3; clone_size: -; cdr3_aa: CASSPLSGHSTDTQYF
v_call: TRBV5-1; j_call: TRBJ1-6; clone_size: -; cdr3_aa: CASSIRTGDSSYNSPLHF
v_call: TRBV7-9; j_call: TRBJ2-1; clone_size: few; cdr3_aa: CASSPRTGSKDEQFF
v_call: TRBV15; j_call: TRBJ1-1; clone_size: -; cdr3_aa: CATSRDTTEKAFF
v_call: TRBV19; j_call: TRBJ2-5; clone_size: -; cdr3_aa: CASSSRDTPRETQYF
v_call: TRBV2; j_call: TRBJ1-4; clone_size: few; cdr3_aa: CASSDSKAAYNEKLFF
v_call: TRBV5-1; j_call: TRBJ1-5; clone_size: -; cdr3_aa: CASSPGQGYQPQHF
v_call: TRBV29-1; j_call: TRBJ2-7; clone_size: -; cdr3_aa: CSVRFRGYEQYF